The next 21 T cell receptor beta chains were all read from a single sample in a study of cytomegalovirus exposure and HLA in healthy donors. Primers for the PCR totalled 60 Vbeta and 13 Jbeta. Some clones are missing from TCRdb's copy, which holds only in-frame ones; the method was immunoSEQ multiplex PCR. The repertoire consists of under 200,000 clones, with around nine tenths occurring once and the leading ten covering 0.7% to 1%. The sequenced sample consisted of PBMCs. These receptors were collected from a woman aged 25 to 39 in good health and CMV-seronegative.

The V gene is TRBV9, the J gene TRBJ2-7; 11 bases agree with TRBD1. CDR1 SGDLS and CDR2 YYNGEE come from the germline V gene. The CDR3 runs 16 residues. Trimming removed 0 bases from V and 3 bases from J; junction bases left unmatched: 5. This chain's CDR3 is CASSVASGTGGYEQYF. CDR3 DNA: TGTGCCAGCAGCGTAGCGTCCGGGACAGGGGGCTACGAGCAGTACTTC. Looking up the rest from reference TRBV9 and TRBJ2-7 gives the full variable domain: DSGVTQTPKHLITATGQRVTLRCSPRSGDLSVYWYQQSLDQGLQFLIQYYNGEERAKGNILERFSAQQFPDLHSELNLSSLELGDSALYFCASSVASGTGGYEQYFGPGTRLTVT.

This rearrangement joins TRBV25-1 to TRBJ1-2; possibly TRBD1 for D (6 bases). The V gene lost 2 bases and the J gene lost 1 base, with 11 bases spanning the gap. Germline CDR1 is MGHDK and CDR2 is SYGVNS. This CDR3 has 15 residues. DNA for the CDR3: TGTGCCAGCAGTGAACAACAGGGTAATAACTATGGCTACACCTTC. Its translation is CASSEQQGNNYGYTF.

This chain links TRBV2 with TRBJ2-3, with 8 positions matching TRBD2. Trimming at V came to 1 base and at J to 2 bases, leaving 2 bases not matched to a gene. The germline CDR1 and CDR2 sequences are SNHLY and FYNNEI. The CDR3 is made up of 15 amino acids. This CDR3 reads CASSEGGGLTDTQYF. The CDR3 DNA sequence: TGTGCCAGCAGTGAAGGCGGGGGGCTCACAGATACGCAGTATTTT. Combining the CDR3 with reference TRBV2 and TRBJ2-3 gives the whole variable domain EPEVTQTPSHQVTQMGQEVILRCVPISNHLYFYWYRQILGQKVEFLVSFYNNEISEKSEIFDDQFSVERPDGSNFTLKIRSTKLEDSAMYFCASSEGGGLTDTQYFGPGTRLTVL.

The chain is built from TRBV7-2 and TRBJ2-1; D uncertain. This CDR3 has 13 residues. The V end lost 0 bases, the J end lost 9 bases, and 9 bases lay between the germline ends. CDR1 and CDR2 (germline): SGHTA, FQGNSA. The CDR3 nucleotides read TGTGCCAGCAGCTTAGCGCTAACTATTGAGCAGTTCTTC. Protein: CASSLALTIEQFF.

The rearrangement uses TRBV15 and TRBJ2-7; possibly TRBD1 for D (6 bases). The germline CDR1 and CDR2 sequences are LNHNV and YYDKDF (reference sequence). The CDR3 length is 14 residues. V lost 2 bases and J lost 2, with 10 bases in between. For the CDR3, the DNA is TGTGCCACCAGCAGATCGGGACAAACCTACGAGCAGTACTTC. Its protein product is CATSRSGQTYEQYF.

The chain carries TRBV5-1 and TRBJ1-3; D is unresolved. V lost 0 bases, J lost 4 bases, and 11 bases lay in between. The germline CDR1 and CDR2 sequences are SGHRS and YFSETQ. This CDR3 has 15 amino acids. This CDR3 reads CASSLATPPGNTIYF. The DNA for the CDR3 is TGCGCCAGCAGCTTGGCGACTCCCCCGGGAAACACCATATATTTT. Full variable domain (remainder filled in from reference TRBV5-1 and TRBJ1-3): KAGVTQTPRYLIKTRGQQVTLSCSPISGHRSVSWYQQTPGQGLQFLFEYFSETQRNKGNFPGRFSGRQFSNSRSEMNVSTLELGDSALYLCASSLATPPGNTIYFGEGSWLTVV.

The CDR3 region is CASSFPVNQPQHF. CDR3 in DNA: TGTGCCAGCAGCTTTCCGGTCAATCAGCCCCAGCATTTT. This chain uses TRBV6-6 with TRBJ1-5; D remains unclear. The CDR3 covers 13 residues. The V gene lost 6 bases and the J gene lost 3 bases, with 9 bases spanning the gap. Looked up from germline, CDR1 is MNHNY and CDR2 is SVGAGI (reference sequence).

CDR3: CASSQEGTSGSVKNIQYF. The CDR3 DNA reads TGCGCCAGCAGCCAAGAAGGGACTAGCGGGAGTGTCAAAAACATTCAGTACTTC. The rearrangement links TRBV4-1 to TRBJ2-4; 14 bases align to TRBD2. Germline CDR1 and CDR2: MGHRA and YSYEKL. This CDR3 region has 18 residues. Germline trimming cut 0 bases from V and 3 bases from J; bases unmatched to any gene: 4.

V and J are TRBV5-6 and TRBJ2-5; 7 nucleotides align to TRBD2. The assigned J gene may be wrong: the sequence end matches TRBJ2-7 better. The V gene's germline CDR1 is SGHDT and CDR2 YYEEEE. The CDR3 spans 14 residues. CDR3 coding DNA: TGTGCCAGCAGCTTGGGGCTAGCGGTCTACGAGCAGTACTTC. It encodes CASSLGLAVYEQYF.

This clone was detected only once. CDR3 bases: TGTGCCAGCAGCTCAGGGGTCGGCGCGAGCACAGATACGCAGTATTTT. Its protein product is CASSSGVGASTDTQYF. The rearrangement uses TRBV7-8 and TRBJ2-3; TRBD1 might be the D (6 bases). The CDR3 is 16 residues long. The germline CDR1 and CDR2 sequences are SGHVS and FQNEAQ. Between the trimmed V and J ends, which lost 4 bases and 0 bases, there was a span of 14 bases.

The chain joins TRBV6-1 to TRBJ2-7; D is uncertain. The CDR3 is 15 amino acids. In germline, CDR1 is MNHNS, CDR2 SASEGT. V lost 1 base, J lost 7 bases, and 17 bases lay in between. The CDR3 reads CASSEGLNVRGEQYF. For the CDR3, the DNA is TGTGCCAGCAGTGAAGGTTTGAACGTGAGAGGTGAGCAGTACTTC.

The chain has TRBV5-1 and TRBJ2-1; possible D gene TRBD2, 7 bases. Trimming left V 4 bases short and J 10 bases short, with 18 bases between. There are 14 residues in the CDR3. CDR1 is SGHRS and CDR2 is YFSETQ in the germline V gene. CDR3 sequence: CASSAMGGADEQFF. The CDR3, as DNA: TGCGCCAGCAGCGCCATGGGGGGGGCCGACGAGCAGTTCTTC.

This chain connects TRBV2 to TRBJ1-4; 7 nucleotides line up with TRBD1. Losses at the gene ends were 8 bases for V and 0 bases for J; bases not matched to a gene: 6. From germline, CDR1 is SNHLY and CDR2 FYNNEI. CDR3 size: 15 residues. The CDR3 coding sequence is TGTGCCAGCCGGCGACAGGGTGCAACTAATGAAAAACTGTTTTTT. It is translated as CASRRQGATNEKLFF.

The CDR3 bases are TGTGCCAGCTCACTAAGACAGACAGATACGCAGTATTTT. It translates to CASSLRQTDTQYF. The rearrangement uses TRBV18 and TRBJ2-3; D is perhaps TRBD1 (5 bases). CDR1 and CDR2 from the germline V gene are KGHSH and LQKENI. CDR3 length equals 13 residues. The V gene lost 4 bases and the J gene lost 3 bases, with 8 bases spanning the gap.

This chain connects TRBV5-1 to TRBJ2-3; perhaps TRBD1 as D (6 bases). The CDR3 loop spans 15 amino acids. CDR1 is SGHRS and CDR2 is YFSETQ in the germline V gene. V dropped 3 bases and J dropped 0 bases, with 11 bases sitting between them. CDR3 in DNA: TGCGCCAGCAGCTACGGGACACCGAGCACAGATACGCAGTATTTT. Protein product: CASSYGTPSTDTQYF.

This CDR3 reads CASSTRRTSGRSYEQYF. In DNA, the CDR3 is TGTGCCAGCAGCACCCGACGGACTAGCGGGAGAAGCTACGAGCAGTACTTC. The gene calls are TRBV28 and TRBJ2-7, with TRBD2 identical over 13 bases. Losses at the gene ends were 6 bases for V and 3 bases for J; bases not matched to a gene: 11. Germline V gene sequence: CDR1 MDHEN, CDR2 SYDVKM. CDR3 length: 17 amino acids.

The chain uses TRBV19 and TRBJ2-2; 9 bases align to TRBD1. CDR3 length equals 15 residues. CDR1 LNHDA and CDR2 SQIVND come from the germline V gene (reference sequence). The V and J ends lost 7 bases and 4 bases, in that order; junction bases with no gene match: 7. The CDR3 spells CASNLGTGRTGELFF. CDR3 nucleotides: TGTGCCAGTAATCTTGGGACAGGGCGCACCGGGGAGCTGTTTTTT.

This sequence joins TRBV27 and TRBJ2-3, with D perhaps matching TRBD2 (5 bases). Germline V gene sequence: CDR1 MNHEY, CDR2 SMNVEV (reference sequence). The V end lost 6 bases, the J end lost 5 bases, and 12 bases lay between the germline ends. The CDR3 consists of 13 residues. For the CDR3, the DNA is TGTGCCAGCAGCCTCACTAGGGTAGATACGCAGTATTTT. Protein sequence: CASSLTRVDTQYF.

The rearrangement links TRBV13 to TRBJ1-2, with D hard to call. V dropped 0 bases and J dropped 0 bases, with 8 bases sitting between them. Germline lookup yields CDR1 PRHDT and CDR2 FYEKMQ (reference sequence). The CDR3 is 15 amino acids. The CDR3 bases are TGTGCCAGCAGCTTAGGACAAGTCACTAACTATGGCTACACCTTC. Its protein product is CASSLGQVTNYGYTF.

The chain recombines TRBV19 with TRBJ2-7; 9 nucleotides match TRBD1. The CDR3 spans 15 residues. Germline-derived CDR1 and CDR2 are LNHDA and SQIVND (reference sequence). V lost 6 bases and J lost 2; bases outside the gene matches: 8. The CDR3 DNA reads TGTGCCAGTAGCGCCCCCGGGACAGGGACCTACGAGCAGTACTTC. Translated: CASSAPGTGTYEQYF.

The CDR3 coding sequence is TGTGCCAGCGGGCAGGGCGACGGTAATGAAAAACTGTTTTTT. Protein product: CASGQGDGNEKLFF. The chain combines TRBV9 with TRBJ1-4; maybe TRBD1 (5 bases). Germline V lookup: CDR1 SGDLS, CDR2 YYNGEE. The CDR3 length is 14 residues. V lost 7 bases, J lost 4 bases, and 14 bases lay in between.